The sequence of this T cell receptor beta chain was determined in a study of technical replicates of blood from several donors. Produced via immunoSEQ multiplex PCR; TCRdb's table is partial and in-frame only. In the table there are 62,000 or so clones, 70% to 90% of which are singletons. The germline V gene encodes CDR1 SGHDT and CDR2 YYEEEE. With V trimmed by 4 bases and J by 5 bases, 10 bases remained unmatched. This CDR3 has 16 residues. The TCR originated in a human donor in good health. Some clones in this sample may be carry-over from other donors' samples. This sequence joins TRBV5-6 and TRBJ2-5; 11 positions agree with TRBD2. The sample was PBMCs. The CDR3 bases are TGTGCCAGCAGCCCCGATAGCGGGGGGGCGTGGGAGACCCAGTACTTC. This encodes CASSPDSGGAWETQYF.